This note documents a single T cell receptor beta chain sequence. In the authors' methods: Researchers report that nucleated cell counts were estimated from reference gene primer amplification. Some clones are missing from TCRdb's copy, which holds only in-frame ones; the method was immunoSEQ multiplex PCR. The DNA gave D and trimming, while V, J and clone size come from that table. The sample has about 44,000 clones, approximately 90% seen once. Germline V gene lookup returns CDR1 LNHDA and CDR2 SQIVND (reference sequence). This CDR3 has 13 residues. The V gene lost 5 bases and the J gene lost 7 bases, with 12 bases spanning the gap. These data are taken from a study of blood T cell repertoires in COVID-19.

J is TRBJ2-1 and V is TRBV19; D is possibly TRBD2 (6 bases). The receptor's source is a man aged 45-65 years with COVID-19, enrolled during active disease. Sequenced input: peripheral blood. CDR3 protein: CASSLREYNEQFF. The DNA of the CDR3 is TGTGCCAGTAGTCTTCGGGAGTATAATGAGCAGTTCTTC.